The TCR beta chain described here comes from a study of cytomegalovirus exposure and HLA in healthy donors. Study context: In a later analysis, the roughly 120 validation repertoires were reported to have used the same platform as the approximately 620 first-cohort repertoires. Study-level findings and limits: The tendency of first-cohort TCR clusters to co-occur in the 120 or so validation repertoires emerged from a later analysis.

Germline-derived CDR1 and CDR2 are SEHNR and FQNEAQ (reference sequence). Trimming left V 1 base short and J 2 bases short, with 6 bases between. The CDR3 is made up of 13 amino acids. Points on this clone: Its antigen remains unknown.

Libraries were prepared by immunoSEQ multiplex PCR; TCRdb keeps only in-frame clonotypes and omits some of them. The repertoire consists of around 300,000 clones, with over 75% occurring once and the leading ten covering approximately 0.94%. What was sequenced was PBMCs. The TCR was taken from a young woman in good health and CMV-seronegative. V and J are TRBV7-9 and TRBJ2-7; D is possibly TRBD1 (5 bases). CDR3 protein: CASSLGQPYEQYF. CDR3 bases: TGTGCCAGCAGCTTAGGACAGCCCTACGAGCAGTACTTC.